This T cell receptor beta chain was recovered during a study of lymphopenia after photon versus proton radiotherapy. This clone was picked up one time. The target antigen is unknown. This table comes from immunoSEQ multiplex PCR, and its TCRdb copy is limited to in-frame clones, with some not included. This sample carries more than 45,000 clones, less than 85% of them seen once, and the ten largest clones take roughly 2%. Study-wide points: After the lymphocyte nadir, photon-treated repertoires showed oligoclonal expansion, especially of CD8+ Temra cells.

V was trimmed by 5 bases and J by 3 bases, leaving 17 bases between them. The germline V gene has CDR1 SGHAT and CDR2 FQNNGV. The CDR3 length is 16 residues. This rearrangement joins TRBV11-2 to TRBJ2-1; perhaps TRBD2 as D (6 bases). This clonotype originated in a man in his 60s with pancreatic cancer. Sequencing used peripheral blood, obtained from a patient treated with proton-based radiotherapy. The CDR3 sequence is CASSERRDSLYNEQFF. The CDR3 nucleotides are TGTGCCAGCAGCGAGAGACGGGACTCGCTCTACAATGAGCAGTTCTTC.